This T cell receptor beta chain was sequenced for a study of blood T cell repertoires in COVID-19. At the level of the study: Samples came from the United States, Italy and Spain, spanning acute and convalescent COVID-19. Nucleic acid was either cDNA or gDNA, and it came from T cells, B-cell-depleted T cells, or PBMCs.

In the original workflow: From reference gene primer amplification, estimates of nucleated cell counts were derived. Some clones are missing from TCRdb's copy, which holds only in-frame ones; the method was immunoSEQ multiplex PCR. V, J and clone size reflect that table, while D and trimming were determined from the DNA. The sample yields 200,000 to 250,000 clones, roughly 80% seen once. The CDR3 runs 13 residues. Trimming took 4 bases from V and 12 from J; bases not matched to a gene: 5. Germline values: CDR1 SGHNT, CDR2 YENEEA. The chain couples TRBV11-3 to TRBJ2-4; 11 bases are shared with TRBD2. The sequence was obtained from a woman aged 70-85 years with acute or convalescent COVID-19. The sample comprised peripheral blood. The CDR3 loop is CASSSSLAGAQYF. The CDR3 region has the DNA TGTGCCAGCAGCTCCTCACTAGCGGGGGCTCAGTACTTC.